The 13 T cell receptor beta chains reported below all come from one sample, sequenced in a study of control samples from healthy donors and cancer patients. Only in-frame clones appear in the TCRdb table, and some are missing; sequencing was by immunoSEQ multiplex PCR. Found here are roughly 88,000 clones, 91% of them singletons; the top ten hold around 17%. The sample comprised blood. These receptor sequences come from a man aged 45-65 years in good health.

The rearrangement joins TRBV7-2 to TRBJ2-6, with 8 bases aligning to TRBD1. The CDR3 is 17 residues long. The V segment lost 5 bases and the J segment 0 bases; nucleotides outside the gene matches: 6. CDR1 is SGHTA and CDR2 is FQGNSA in the germline V gene. The CDR3: CASSPGTGHSGANVLTF. The CDR3 DNA sequence: TGTGCCAGCAGCCCCGGGACAGGTCACTCTGGGGCCAACGTCCTGACTTTC.

The chain carries TRBV7-8 and TRBJ1-5, with TRBD1 as a possible D gene (5 bases). This CDR3 is built from 13 residues. Germline CDR1 is SGHVS and CDR2 is FQNEAQ. The ends were cut back, 1 base at V and 7 bases at J, with 8 bases in the middle. CDR3 bases: TGTGCCAGCAGCTTAGAACGGGGGCAGCCCCAGCATTTT. Translated, it gives CASSLERGQPQHF. Using reference TRBV7-8 and TRBJ1-5 for the parts outside the CDR3, the full variable domain is GAGVSQSPRYKVAKRGQDVALRCDPISGHVSLFWYQQALGQGPEFLTYFQNEAQLDKSGLPSDRFFAERPEGSVSTLKIQRTQQEDSAVYLCASSLERGQPQHFGDGTRLSIL.

CDR3 protein: CASGPTGRETQYF. The CDR3 bases are TGTGCTAGTGGTCCCACAGGGCGGGAGACCCAGTACTTC. This chain joins TRBV12-5 and TRBJ2-5, with D perhaps matching TRBD1 (6 bases). The CDR3 contains 13 residues. Germline CDR1 reads LGHNT; CDR2 reads FRNRAP. Deletions cut 5 bases from V and 5 bases from J, with 12 bases between.

This clone came up once. The chain joins TRBV24-1 to TRBJ1-1, with D possibly TRBD1 on 6 matching bases. Germline loops: CDR1 KGHDR, CDR2 SFDVKD. The V gene lost 11 bases and the J gene lost 2 bases, with 11 bases spanning the gap. This CDR3 region has 12 residues. CDR3 in amino acids: CAIQGFNTEAFF. The CDR3 region has the DNA TGTGCCATTCAGGGGTTCAACACTGAAGCTTTCTTT.

V and J are TRBV27 and TRBJ2-3; D is unclear. Deletions cut 3 bases from V and 0 bases from J, with 7 bases between. Per germline, CDR1 MNHEY and CDR2 SMNVEV (reference sequence). There are 14 residues in the CDR3. The DNA of the CDR3 is TGTGCCAGCAGTTTCGGGCAAAGCACAGATACGCAGTATTTT. It codes for CASSFGQSTDTQYF.

The chain joins TRBV14 to TRBJ1-1; D remains ambiguous. Looked up from germline, CDR1 is SGHDN and CDR2 is FVKESK. The CDR3 consists of 15 residues. Trimming removed 4 bases from V and 4 bases from J, with 16 bases in between. The CDR3 DNA reads as TGTGCCAGCAGCCCACTAGGCAGCGGAGGCACTGAAGCTTTCTTT. Amino acids: CASSPLGSGGTEAFF.

This chain joins TRBV11-2 and TRBJ1-1, with 12 bases matching TRBD1. Trimming removed 5 bases from V and 4 bases from J; junction bases left unmatched: 11. The length of the CDR3 is 17 residues. Per germline, CDR1 SGHAT and CDR2 FQNNGV. The CDR3: CASSPSGQGARVTEAFF. DNA of the CDR3: TGTGCCAGCAGCCCGTCGGGACAGGGGGCGCGGGTCACTGAAGCTTTCTTT.

This clone was seen just once. The chain couples TRBV19 to TRBJ1-5, with D possibly matching TRBD1 (5 bases). Trimming removed 5 bases from V and 5 bases from J, with 16 bases in between. Looked up from germline, CDR1 is LNHDA and CDR2 is SQIVND (reference sequence). This CDR3 region has 15 residues. The CDR3, as DNA: TGTGCCAGTAGTCCGGGACTGGAAGGACATCAGCCCCAGCATTTT. Translated, it gives CASSPGLEGHQPQHF.

CDR3 in DNA: TGTGCCACCCAGTGGGGCACTGAAGCTTTCTTT. Its translation: CATQWGTEAFF. The gene calls are TRBV24-1 and TRBJ1-1, with D hard to call. Trimming took off 9 bases at V and 4 bases at J, with 8 bases between the two ends. Per germline, CDR1 KGHDR and CDR2 SFDVKD. The CDR3 contains 11 residues.

V usage is TRBV5-4 and J usage is TRBJ2-4; D gene ambiguous. Germline CDR1 and CDR2: SGHNT and YYREEE (reference sequence). This CDR3 spans 12 amino acids. V lost 0 bases, J lost 6 bases, and 4 bases lay in between. The CDR3 sequence is CASSLDGNIQYF. The CDR3 DNA reads TGTGCCAGCAGCTTGGACGGAAACATTCAGTACTTC. The variable domain in full, with the rest retrieved from reference TRBV5-4 and TRBJ2-4, is ETGVTQSPTHLIKTRGQQVTLRCSSQSGHNTVSWYQQALGQGPQFIFQYYREEENGRGNFPPRFSGLQFPNYSSELNVNALELDDSALYLCASSLDGNIQYFGAGTRLSVL.

The V call is TRBV7-2, the J call TRBJ1-6, with D perhaps matching TRBD1 (6 bases). Germline assignment: CDR1 SGHTA and CDR2 FQGNSA. The V and J ends lost 2 bases and 9 bases respectively, with 14 bases between them. The CDR3 length is 15 residues. The CDR3 nucleotides read TGTGCCAGCAGCTTACGAAGGGGGTCAGGTTCACCCCTCCACTTT. It codes for CASSLRRGSGSPLHF.

V usage is TRBV11-2 and J usage is TRBJ1-2; TRBD1 matches 8 bases. CDR3 length equals 14 residues. The J segment lost 4 bases and the V segment lost 2 bases, leaving 3 bases of the junction unmatched. The germline gives CDR1 SGHAT, CDR2 FQNNGV. The CDR3 region has the DNA TGTGCCAGCAGCTTAAACAGGGGGTTCTATGGCTACACCTTC. The encoded protein is CASSLNRGFYGYTF.

This clone showed up just once. The chain has TRBV7-8 and TRBJ2-7, with 7 bases fitting TRBD1. The CDR3 runs 15 residues. Trimming cost V 1 base and J 2 bases; bases outside gene matches: 5. In germline, CDR1 is SGHVS, CDR2 FQNEAQ. CDR3 bases: TGTGCCAGCAGCTTAGGATCAGGGGGAACCTACGAGCAGTACTTC. Translation gives CASSLGSGGTYEQYF.